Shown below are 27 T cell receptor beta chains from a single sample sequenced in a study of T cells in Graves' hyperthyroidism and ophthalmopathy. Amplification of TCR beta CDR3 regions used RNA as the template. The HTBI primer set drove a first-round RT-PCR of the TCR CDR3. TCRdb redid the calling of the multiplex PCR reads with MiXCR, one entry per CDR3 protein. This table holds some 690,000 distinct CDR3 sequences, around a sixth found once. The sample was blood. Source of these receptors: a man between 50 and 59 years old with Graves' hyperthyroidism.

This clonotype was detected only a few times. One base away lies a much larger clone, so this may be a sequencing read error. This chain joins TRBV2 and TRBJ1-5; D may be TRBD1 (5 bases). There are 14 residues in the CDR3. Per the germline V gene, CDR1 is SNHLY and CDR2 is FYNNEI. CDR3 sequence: CAGSVTVIDQPQHF. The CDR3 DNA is TGTGCCGGCAGCGTGACAGTTATCGATCAGCCCCAGCATTTT. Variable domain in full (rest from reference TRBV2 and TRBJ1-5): EPEVTQTPSHQVTQMGQEVILRCVPISNHLYFYWYRQILGQKVEFLVSFYNNEISEKSEIFDDQFSVERPDGSNFTLKIRSTKLEDSAMYFCAGSVTVIDQPQHFGDGTRLSIL.

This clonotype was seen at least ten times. The CDR3 spells CASSMDRIYGYTF. The CDR3 bases are TGTGCCAGCAGCATGGACAGAATCTATGGCTACACCTTC. The rearrangement uses TRBV11-2 and TRBJ1-2; possibly TRBD1 for D (6 bases). The V and J ends lost 5 bases and 4 bases respectively, with 11 bases between them. CDR3 length: 13 residues. Germline V CDR1 and CDR2: SGHAT, FQNNGV.

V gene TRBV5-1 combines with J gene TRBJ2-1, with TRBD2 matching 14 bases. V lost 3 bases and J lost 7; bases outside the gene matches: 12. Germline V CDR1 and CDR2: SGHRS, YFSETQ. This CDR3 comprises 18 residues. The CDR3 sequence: CASSSRLAGGPGQNEQFF. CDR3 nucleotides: TGCGCCAGCAGCTCGAGACTAGCGGGAGGGCCGGGGCAGAATGAGCAGTTCTTC.

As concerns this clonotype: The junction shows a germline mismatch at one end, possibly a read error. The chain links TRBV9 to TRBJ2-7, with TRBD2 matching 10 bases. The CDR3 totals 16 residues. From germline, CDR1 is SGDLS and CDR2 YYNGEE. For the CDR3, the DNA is TGTGCCAGCATCGTAGATGCTAGCGGGGGAACCTACGAGCAGTACTTC. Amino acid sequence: CASIVDASGGTYEQYF.

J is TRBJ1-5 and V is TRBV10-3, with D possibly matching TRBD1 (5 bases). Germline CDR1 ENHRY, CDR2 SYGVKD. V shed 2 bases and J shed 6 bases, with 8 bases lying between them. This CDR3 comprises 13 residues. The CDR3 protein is CAISEGAGQPQHF. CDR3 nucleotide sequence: TGTGCCATCAGTGAGGGGGCTGGTCAGCCCCAGCATTTT.

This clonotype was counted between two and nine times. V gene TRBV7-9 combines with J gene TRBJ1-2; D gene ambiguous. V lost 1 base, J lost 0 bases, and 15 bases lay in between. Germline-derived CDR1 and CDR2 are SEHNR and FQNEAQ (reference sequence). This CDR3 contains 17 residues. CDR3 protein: CASSLGKVASPNYGYTF. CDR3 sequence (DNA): TGTGCCAGCAGCTTAGGAAAGGTGGCGTCCCCTAACTATGGCTACACCTTC. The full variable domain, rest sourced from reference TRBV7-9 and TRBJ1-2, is DTGVSQNPRHKITKRGQNVTFRCDPISEHNRLYWYRQTLGQGPEFLTYFQNEAQLEKSRLLSDRFSAERPKGSFSTLEIQRTEQGDSAMYLCASSLGKVASPNYGYTFGSGTRLTVV.

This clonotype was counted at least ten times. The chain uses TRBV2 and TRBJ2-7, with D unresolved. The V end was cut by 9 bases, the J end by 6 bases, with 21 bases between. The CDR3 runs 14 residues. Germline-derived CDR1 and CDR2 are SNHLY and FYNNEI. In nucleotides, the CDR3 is TGTGCCAGTACTAACGACTTTACAGACACCGAGCAGTACTTC. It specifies CASTNDFTDTEQYF.

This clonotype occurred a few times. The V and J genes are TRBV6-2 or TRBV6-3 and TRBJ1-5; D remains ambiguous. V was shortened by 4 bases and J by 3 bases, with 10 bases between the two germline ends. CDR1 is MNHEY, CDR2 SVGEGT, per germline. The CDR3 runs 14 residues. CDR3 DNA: TGTGCCAGCAGTTGGGCAGGAAACAATCAGCCCCAGCATTTT. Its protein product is CASSWAGNNQPQHF.

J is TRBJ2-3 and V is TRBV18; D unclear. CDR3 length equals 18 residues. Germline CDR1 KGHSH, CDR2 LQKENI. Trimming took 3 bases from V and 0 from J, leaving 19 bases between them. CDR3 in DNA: TGTGCCAGCTCACCCCCCTTCGATCCCCGCAGAAGCACAGATACGCAGTATTTT. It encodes CASSPPFDPRRSTDTQYF.

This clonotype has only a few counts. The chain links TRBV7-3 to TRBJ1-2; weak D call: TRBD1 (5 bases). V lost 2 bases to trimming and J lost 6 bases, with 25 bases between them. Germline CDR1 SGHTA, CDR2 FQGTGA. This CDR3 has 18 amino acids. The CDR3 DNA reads TGTGCCAGCAGCTTATCGCCCCTAACCCAGGGTATAGGCGATGGCTACACCTTC. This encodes CASSLSPLTQGIGDGYTF.

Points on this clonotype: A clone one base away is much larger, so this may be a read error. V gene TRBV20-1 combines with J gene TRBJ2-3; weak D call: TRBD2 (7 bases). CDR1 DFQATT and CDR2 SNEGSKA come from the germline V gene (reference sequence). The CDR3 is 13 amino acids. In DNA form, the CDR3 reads TGCAGTGCTAGGTGGGGGGGCACAGATACGCGGTATTTT. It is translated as CSARWGGTDTRYF.

Here the CDR3 reads CASSFPGRTFAFF. CDR3 nucleotide sequence: TGTGCCAGCAGCTTCCCGGGACGGACGTTTGCTTTCTTT. The chain employs TRBV7-9 and TRBJ1-1; tentatively, D is TRBD1 (5 bases). Looked up from germline, CDR1 is SEHNR and CDR2 is FQNEAQ (reference sequence). The CDR3 is made up of 13 amino acids. Trimming removed 3 bases at V and 11 bases at J, with 16 bases between.

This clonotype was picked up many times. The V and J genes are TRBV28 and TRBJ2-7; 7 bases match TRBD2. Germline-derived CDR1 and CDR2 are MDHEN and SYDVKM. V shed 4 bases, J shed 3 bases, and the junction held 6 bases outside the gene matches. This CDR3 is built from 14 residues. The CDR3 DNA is TGTGCCAGCAGTTATCGGGACTACCGCTACGAGCAGTACTTC. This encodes CASSYRDYRYEQYF. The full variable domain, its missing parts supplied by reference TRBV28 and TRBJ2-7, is DVKVTQSSRYLVKRTGEKVFLECVQDMDHENMFWYRQDPGLGLRLIYFSYDVKMKEKGDIPEGYSVSREKKERFSLILESASTNQTSMYLCASSYRDYRYEQYFGPGTRLTVT.

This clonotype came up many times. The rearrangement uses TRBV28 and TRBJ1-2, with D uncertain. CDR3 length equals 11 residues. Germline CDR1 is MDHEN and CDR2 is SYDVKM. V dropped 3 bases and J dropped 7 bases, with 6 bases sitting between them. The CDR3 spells CASSLTRGYTF. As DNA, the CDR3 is TGTGCCAGCAGTTTGACGCGTGGCTACACCTTC.

The CDR3 DNA reads as TGCAGTGTCTCAGGGACCTACGAGCAGTACTTC. Translated: CSVSGTYEQYF. The chain combines TRBV20-1 with TRBJ2-7; tentative D call: TRBD1 (5 bases). V was cut by 7 bases and J by 2 bases, with 9 bases left in between. The CDR3 runs 11 residues. CDR1 is DFQATT and CDR2 is SNEGSKA in the germline V gene (reference sequence).

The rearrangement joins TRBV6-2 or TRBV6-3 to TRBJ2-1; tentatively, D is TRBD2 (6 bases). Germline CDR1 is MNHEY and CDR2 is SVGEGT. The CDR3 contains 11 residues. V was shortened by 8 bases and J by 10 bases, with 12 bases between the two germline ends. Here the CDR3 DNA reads TGTGCCAGCCGGAACGCGGGGGAGCAGTTCTTC. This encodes CASRNAGEQFF.

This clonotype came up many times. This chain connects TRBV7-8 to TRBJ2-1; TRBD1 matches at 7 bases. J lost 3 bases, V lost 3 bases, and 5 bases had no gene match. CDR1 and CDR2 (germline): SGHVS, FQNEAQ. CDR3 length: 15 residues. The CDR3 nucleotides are TGTGCCAGCAGCTTGGGGGACAGCCGCTACAATGAGCAGTTCTTC. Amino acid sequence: CASSLGDSRYNEQFF.

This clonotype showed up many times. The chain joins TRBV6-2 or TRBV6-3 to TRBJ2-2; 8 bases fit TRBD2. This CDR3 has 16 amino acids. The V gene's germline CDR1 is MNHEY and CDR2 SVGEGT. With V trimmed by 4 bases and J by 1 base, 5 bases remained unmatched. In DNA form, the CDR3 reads TGTGCCAGCAGTTGGGTGGGACTAGAGAACACCGGGGAGCTGTTTTTT. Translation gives CASSWVGLENTGELFF.

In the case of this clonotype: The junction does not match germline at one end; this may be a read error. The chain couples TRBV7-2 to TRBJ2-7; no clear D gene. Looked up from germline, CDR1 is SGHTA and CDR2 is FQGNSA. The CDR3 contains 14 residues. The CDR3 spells CASSLGTHSYEQCF. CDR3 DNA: TGTGCCAGCAGCTTAGGCACTCATTCCTACGAGCAGTGCTTC.

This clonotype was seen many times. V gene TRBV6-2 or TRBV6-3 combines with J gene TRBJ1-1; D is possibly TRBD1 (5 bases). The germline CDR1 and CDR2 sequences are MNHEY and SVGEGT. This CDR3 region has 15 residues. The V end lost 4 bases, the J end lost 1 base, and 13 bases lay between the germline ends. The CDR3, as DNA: TGTGCCAGCAGTTTGGGGGTGACAGCGAACACTGAAGCTTTCTTT. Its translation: CASSLGVTANTEAFF.

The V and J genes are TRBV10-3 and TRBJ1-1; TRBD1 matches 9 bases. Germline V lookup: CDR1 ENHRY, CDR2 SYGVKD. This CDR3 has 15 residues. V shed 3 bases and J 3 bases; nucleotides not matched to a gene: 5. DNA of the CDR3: TGTGCCATCAGTGACCCCGACAGGGGGGACACTGAAGCTTTCTTT. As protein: CAISDPDRGDTEAFF.

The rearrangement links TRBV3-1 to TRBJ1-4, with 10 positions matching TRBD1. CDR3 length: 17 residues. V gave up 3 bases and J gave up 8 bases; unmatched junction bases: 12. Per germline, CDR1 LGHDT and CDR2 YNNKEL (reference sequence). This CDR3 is CASSQSRQGARYEKLFF. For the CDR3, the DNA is TGTGCCAGCAGCCAGAGTAGACAGGGGGCCCGGTACGAAAAACTGTTTTTT.

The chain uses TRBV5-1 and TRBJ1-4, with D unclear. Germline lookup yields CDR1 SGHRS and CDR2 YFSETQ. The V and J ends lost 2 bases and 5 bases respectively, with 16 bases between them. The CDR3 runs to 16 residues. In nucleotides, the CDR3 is TGCGCCAGCAGCTTATATGACCCACGGGAAAATGAAAAACTGTTTTTT. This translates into CASSLYDPRENEKLFF. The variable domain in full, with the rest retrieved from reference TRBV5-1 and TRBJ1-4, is KAGVTQTPRYLIKTRGQQVTLSCSPISGHRSVSWYQQTPGQGLQFLFEYFSETQRNKGNFPGRFSGRQFSNSRSEMNVSTLELGDSALYLCASSLYDPRENEKLFFGSGTQLSVL.

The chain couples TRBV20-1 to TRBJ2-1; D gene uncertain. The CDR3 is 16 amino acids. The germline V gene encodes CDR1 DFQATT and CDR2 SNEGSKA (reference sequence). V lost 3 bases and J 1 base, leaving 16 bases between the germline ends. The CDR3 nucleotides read TGCAGTGCTAGTTCGGTGGTGAGAGTTTCCTACAATGAGCAGTTCTTC. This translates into CSASSVVRVSYNEQFF.

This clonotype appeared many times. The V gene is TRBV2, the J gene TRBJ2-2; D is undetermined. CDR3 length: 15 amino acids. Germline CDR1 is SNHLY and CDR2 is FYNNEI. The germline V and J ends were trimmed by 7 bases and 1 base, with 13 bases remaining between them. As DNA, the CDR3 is TGTGCCAGCATTGAGGCTGAGATGAACACCGGGGAGCTGTTTTTT. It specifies CASIEAEMNTGELFF.

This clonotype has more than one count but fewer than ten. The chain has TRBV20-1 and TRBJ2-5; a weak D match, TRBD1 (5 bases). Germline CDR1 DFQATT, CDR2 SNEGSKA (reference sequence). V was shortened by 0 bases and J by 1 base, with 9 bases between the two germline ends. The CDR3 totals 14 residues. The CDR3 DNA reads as TGCAGTGCTAGAGATTTCCAGGGCCAAGAGACCCAGTACTTC. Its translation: CSARDFQGQETQYF.

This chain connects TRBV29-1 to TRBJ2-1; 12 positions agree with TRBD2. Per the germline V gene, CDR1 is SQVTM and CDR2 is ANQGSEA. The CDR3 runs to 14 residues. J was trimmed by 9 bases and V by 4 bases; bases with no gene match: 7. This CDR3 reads CSVGLAGVGGEQFF. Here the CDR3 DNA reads TGCAGCGTTGGACTAGCGGGAGTTGGGGGTGAGCAGTTCTTC.